Listed below are T cell receptor beta chains from one sample, sequenced in a study of Tregs in tolerant kidney transplant recipients. Profiling relied on immunoSEQ multiplex PCR, and the TCRdb table lists in-frame clones only, not all of them. The data show around 66,000 clones, 75% to 90% seen once. Specimen: Tregs from blood, collected before the transplant. These receptors were collected from a human donor who received a combined kidney and bone marrow transplant. CDR3s include the opening cysteine and the closing phenylalanine or tryptophan. Fields, in order: D gene, clone size, J gene, V gene, CDR3 protein, CDR3 DNA. A D gene is named only where the DNA matches it firmly. Where a row states a size, it is once, few, many or the class of an expanded clone; other rows omit it.

>NA|NA|TRBJ1-2|TRBV10-2
CASTDWSRQANYGYTF
TGCGCCAGCACCGACTGGTCCAGGCAAGCTAACTATGGCTACACCTTC
>NA|NA|TRBJ1-3|TRBV19
CASIRTATSGNTIYF
TGTGCCAGTATCCGGACAGCCACCTCTGGAAACACCATATATTTT
>TRBD2|NA|TRBJ2-1|TRBV19
CASSIGRGVYNEQFF
TGTGCCAGTAGTATAGGGCGGGGGGTCTACAATGAGCAGTTCTTC
>NA|NA|TRBJ1-2|TRBV28
CASRHLQLRKVANYGYTF
TGTGCCAGCAGACACCTGCAGCTCAGGAAGGTAGCAAACTATGGCTACACCTTC
>TRBD2|NA|TRBJ2-3|TRBV30
CAWSVLAGGQGISTDTQYF
TGTGCCTGGAGTGTACTAGCGGGAGGGCAGGGGATAAGCACAGATACGCAGTATTTT
>TRBD2|NA|TRBJ2-5|TRBV7-2
CASSAGLAGETQYF
TGTGCCAGCAGCGCCGGACTAGCGGGGGAGACCCAGTACTTC
>NA|NA|TRBJ1-1|TRBV11-3
CASSLLGANTEAFF
TGTGCCAGCAGCCTGTTGGGGGCGAACACTGAAGCTTTCTTT
>NA|NA|TRBJ2-2|TRBV7-9
CASSSDTLGSLFF
TGTGCCAGCAGCTCCGACACCCTCGGAAGTCTGTTTTTT
>NA|NA|TRBJ1-5|TRBV5-1
CASSWGGRMDQPQHF
TGCGCCAGCAGCTGGGGGGGTAGGATGGATCAGCCCCAGCATTTT
>TRBD2|NA|TRBJ2-1|TRBV5-1
CASSRTSGGADSSYNEQFF
TGCGCCAGCAGCCGTACTAGCGGGGGGGCCGATTCGTCCTACAATGAGCAGTTCTTC
>NA|NA|TRBJ2-3|TRBV7-9
CASSAPGPTTDTQYF
TGTGCCAGCAGCGCCCCGGGCCCTACAACAGATACGCAGTATTTT
>NA|few|TRBJ1-1|TRBV10-3
CAISETGGGTEAFF
TGTGCCATCAGTGAGACCGGCGGGGGCACTGAAGCTTTCTTT
>TRBD2|NA|TRBJ2-1|TRBV25-1
CASSGEGRRYNEQFF
TGTGCCAGCAGTGGGGAGGGGAGGCGCTACAATGAGCAGTTCTTC
>NA|NA|TRBJ1-2|TRBV19
CASSTRTGVGYGYTF
TGTGCCAGTAGTACCCGGACGGGAGTCGGCTATGGCTACACCTTC
>NA|NA|TRBJ1-2|TRBV5-8
CASRYGQYYGYTF
TGTGCCAGCAGATATGGACAGTACTATGGCTACACCTTC
>TRBD1|NA|TRBJ1-2|TRBV5-4
CASSRGTGAGGYGYTF
TGTGCCAGCAGCAGGGGGACAGGGGCGGGTGGCTATGGCTACACCTTC
>NA|NA|TRBJ1-1|TRBV10-3
CAIGTGLNTEAFF
TGTGCCATCGGTACAGGTTTGAACACTGAAGCTTTCTTT
>NA|few|TRBJ2-1|TRBV7-2
CASSSSNHLGQFF
TGTGCCAGCAGCTCCTCGAACCATTTGGGGCAGTTCTTC
>NA|once|TRBJ2-3|TRBV5-1
CASSLGVGFTDTQYF
TGCGCCAGCAGTCTCGGCGTAGGCTTCACAGATACGCAGTATTTT
>NA|NA|TRBJ1-5|TRBV6-1
CASSALPPVGEPQHF
TGTGCCAGCAGTGCCCTACCTCCCGTTGGGGAGCCCCAGCATTTT
>NA|NA|TRBJ1-3|TRBV6-1
CASSARPRGLSGNTIYF
TGTGCCAGCAGTGCCCGACCCCGGGGCCTCTCTGGAAACACCATATATTTT
>NA|NA|TRBJ2-5|TRBV5-4
CASSHQETQYF
TGTGCCAGCAGCCATCAAGAGACCCAGTACTTC
>NA|NA|TRBJ2-5|TRBV7-2
CASSLVVAETQYF
TGTGCCAGCAGCTTAGTGGTAGCGGAGACCCAGTACTTC
>TRBD2|NA|TRBJ2-5|TRBV5-1
CASSLGLAGAYQETQYF
TGCGCCAGCAGCTTGGGGCTAGCGGGGGCCTACCAAGAGACCCAGTACTTC
>NA|NA|TRBJ1-1|TRBV9
CASSNLGTEAFF
TGTGCCAGCAGTAACCTAGGCACTGAAGCTTTCTTT
>NA|NA|TRBJ1-2|TRBV5-1
CASSPTFRFRGYTF
TGCGCCAGCAGCCCGACCTTTAGATTTCGAGGCTACACCTTC
>NA|NA|TRBJ1-4|TRBV18
CASSTGQGTNEKLFF
TGTGCCAGCTCAACCGGTCAGGGGACTAATGAAAAACTGTTTTTT
>TRBD2|NA|TRBJ2-7|TRBV29-1
CSAGTSGRAVEQYF
TGCAGCGCCGGGACTAGCGGGAGGGCCGTCGAGCAGTACTTC
>TRBD2|NA|TRBJ2-7|TRBV27
CASSPSRTSGTQEQYF
TGTGCCAGCAGTCCTTCTCGGACTAGCGGGACTCAAGAGCAGTACTTC
>NA|few|TRBJ1-3|TRBV7-9
CASSLRGLDTIYF
TGTGCCAGCAGCTTGCGCGGCTTGGACACCATATATTTT